This T cell receptor beta chain comes out of a study of cytomegalovirus exposure and HLA in healthy donors. The assay was immunoSEQ multiplex PCR, and TCRdb's table has in-frame clones only and misses some. Of about 160,000 clones detected, approximately 87% appear once; the ten largest clones hold roughly 6%. V was shortened by 10 bases and J by 10 bases, with 11 bases between the two germline ends. The CDR3 runs 10 residues. Germline V gene lookup returns CDR1 ENHRY and CDR2 SYGVKD. On this clone: Antigen specificity is unknown.

Regarding the study as a whole: The finding came from a later analysis; first-cohort TCR clusters tended to co-occur in the 130 or so validation repertoires. High specificity and sensitivity for cytomegalovirus status were reported for the classifier.

The chain is built from TRBV10-3 and TRBJ2-1, with a weak D call TRBD1 (5 bases). Sequenced material: PBMCs. This sequence originates from a woman under 40 in good health and CMV-seronegative. The CDR3 reads CATRQGEQFF. Written as DNA, the CDR3 is TGTGCCACTAGGCAGGGCGAGCAGTTCTTC.